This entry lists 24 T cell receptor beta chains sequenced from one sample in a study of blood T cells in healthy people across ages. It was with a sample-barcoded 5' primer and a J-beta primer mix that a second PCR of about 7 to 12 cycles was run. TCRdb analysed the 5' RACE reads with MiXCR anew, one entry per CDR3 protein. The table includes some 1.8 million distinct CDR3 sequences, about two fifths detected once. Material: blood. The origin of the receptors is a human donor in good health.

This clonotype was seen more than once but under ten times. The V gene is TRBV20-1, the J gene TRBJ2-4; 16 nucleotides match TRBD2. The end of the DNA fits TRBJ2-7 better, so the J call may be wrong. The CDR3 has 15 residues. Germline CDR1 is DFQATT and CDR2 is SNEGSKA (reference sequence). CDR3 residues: CSSIGTSGGAYEQYF. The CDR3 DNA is TGCAGCTCAATAGGGACTAGCGGGGGGGCTTACGAGCAGTACTTC.

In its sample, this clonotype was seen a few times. The CDR3 coding sequence is TGTGCCAGCAGCCACGGACAGAATCAAGAGACCCAGTACTTC. This codes for CASSHGQNQETQYF. The chain is built from TRBV7-2 and TRBJ2-5; perhaps TRBD1 as D (6 bases). With 5 bases removed from V and 2 bases from J, the gap between germline ends came to 12 bases. Germline CDR1 reads SGHTA; CDR2 reads FQGNSA. The CDR3 totals 14 residues.

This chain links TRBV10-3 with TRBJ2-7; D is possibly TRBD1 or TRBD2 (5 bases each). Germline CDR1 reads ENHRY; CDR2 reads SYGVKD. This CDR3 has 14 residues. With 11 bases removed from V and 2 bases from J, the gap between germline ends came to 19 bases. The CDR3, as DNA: TGTGCCGTAAAGAGGGACGGTGGTGCCTACGAGCAGTACTTC. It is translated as CAVKRDGGAYEQYF.

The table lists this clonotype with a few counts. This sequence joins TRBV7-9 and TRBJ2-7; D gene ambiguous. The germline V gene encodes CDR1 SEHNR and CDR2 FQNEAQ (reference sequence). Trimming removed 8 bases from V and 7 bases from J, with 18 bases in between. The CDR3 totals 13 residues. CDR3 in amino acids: CASLTAGYNEQYF. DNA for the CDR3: TGTGCCAGCCTTACCGCAGGTTACAATGAGCAGTACTTC.

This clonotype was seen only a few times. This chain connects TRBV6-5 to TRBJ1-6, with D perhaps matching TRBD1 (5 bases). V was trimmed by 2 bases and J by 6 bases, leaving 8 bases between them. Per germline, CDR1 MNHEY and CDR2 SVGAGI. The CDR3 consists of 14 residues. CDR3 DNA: TGTGCCAGCAGTTACGGGGACGGTAATTCACCCCTCCACTTT. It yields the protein CASSYGDGNSPLHF.

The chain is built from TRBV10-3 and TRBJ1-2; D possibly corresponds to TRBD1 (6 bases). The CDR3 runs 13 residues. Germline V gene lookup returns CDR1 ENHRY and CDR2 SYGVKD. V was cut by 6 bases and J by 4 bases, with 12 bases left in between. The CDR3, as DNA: TGTGCCATCAGGGACAGCGATACCTATGGCTACACCTTC. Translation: CAIRDSDTYGYTF.

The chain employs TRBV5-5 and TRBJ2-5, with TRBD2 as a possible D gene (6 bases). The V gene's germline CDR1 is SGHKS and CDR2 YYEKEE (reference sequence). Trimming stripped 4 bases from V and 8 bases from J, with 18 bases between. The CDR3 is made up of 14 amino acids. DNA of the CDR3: TGTGCCAGCAGCCTAGACGGGGGATACGAAACCCAGTACTTC. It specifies CASSLDGGYETQYF.

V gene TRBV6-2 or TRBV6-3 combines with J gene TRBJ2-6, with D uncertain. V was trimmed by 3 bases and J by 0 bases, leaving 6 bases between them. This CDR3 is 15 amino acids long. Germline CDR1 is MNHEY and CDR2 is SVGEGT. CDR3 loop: CASSYSYSGANVLTF. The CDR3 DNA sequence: TGTGCCAGCAGTTATTCTTACTCTGGGGCCAACGTCCTGACTTTC.

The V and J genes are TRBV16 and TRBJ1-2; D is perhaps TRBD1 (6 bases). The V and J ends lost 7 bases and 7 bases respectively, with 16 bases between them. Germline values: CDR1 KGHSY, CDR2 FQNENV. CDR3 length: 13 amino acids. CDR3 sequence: CASNNREKGGYTF. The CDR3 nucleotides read TGTGCCAGCAACAACAGGGAAAAGGGTGGCTACACCTTC.

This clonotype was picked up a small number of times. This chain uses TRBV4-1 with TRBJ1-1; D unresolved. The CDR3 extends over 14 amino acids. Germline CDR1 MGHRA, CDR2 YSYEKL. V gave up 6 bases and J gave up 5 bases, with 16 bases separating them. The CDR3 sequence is CASSPGPEGTEAFF. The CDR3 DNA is TGCGCCAGCAGTCCCGGACCCGAAGGAACTGAAGCTTTCTTT.

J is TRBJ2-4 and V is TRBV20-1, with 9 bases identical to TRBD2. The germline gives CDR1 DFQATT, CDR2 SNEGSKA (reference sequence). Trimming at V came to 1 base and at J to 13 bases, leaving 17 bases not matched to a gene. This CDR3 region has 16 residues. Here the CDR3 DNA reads TGCAGTGCTAGAGTAAGCGGGGGGCTTTCCTACAATGAGCAGTACTTC. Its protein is CSARVSGGLSYNEQYF.

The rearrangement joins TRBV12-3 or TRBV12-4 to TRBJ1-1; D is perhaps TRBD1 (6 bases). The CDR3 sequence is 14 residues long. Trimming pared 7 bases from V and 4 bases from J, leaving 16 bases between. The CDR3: CASTAGEWGTEAFF. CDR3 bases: TGTGCCAGCACCGCAGGGGAGTGGGGCACTGAAGCTTTCTTT.

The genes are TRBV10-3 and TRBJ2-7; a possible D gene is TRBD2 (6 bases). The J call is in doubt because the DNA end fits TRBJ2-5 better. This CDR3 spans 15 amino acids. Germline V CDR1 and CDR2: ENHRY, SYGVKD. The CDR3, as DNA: TGTGCCATCAGTGATGAGGTTAGCGGCAGAAAGACCCAGTACTTC. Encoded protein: CAISDEVSGRKTQYF.

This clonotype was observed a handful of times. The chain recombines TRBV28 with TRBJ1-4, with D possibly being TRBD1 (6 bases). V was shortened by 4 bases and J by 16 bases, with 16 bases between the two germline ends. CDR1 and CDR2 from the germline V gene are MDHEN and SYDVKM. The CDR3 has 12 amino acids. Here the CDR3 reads CASSSSTGLGFF. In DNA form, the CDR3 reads TGTGCCAGCAGTTCCTCAACAGGGCTAGGGTTTTTT.

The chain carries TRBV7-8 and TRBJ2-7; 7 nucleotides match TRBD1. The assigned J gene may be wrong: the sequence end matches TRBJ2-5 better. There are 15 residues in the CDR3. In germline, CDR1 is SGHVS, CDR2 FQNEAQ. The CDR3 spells CASSFQTGSQETQYF. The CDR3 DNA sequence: TGTGCCAGCAGCTTCCAGACAGGGTCACAAGAGACCCAGTACTTC.

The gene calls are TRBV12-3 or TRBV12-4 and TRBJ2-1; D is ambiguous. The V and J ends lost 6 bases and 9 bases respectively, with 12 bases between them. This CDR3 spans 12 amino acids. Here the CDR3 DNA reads TGTGCCAGCAGCTATCTAGTCGGTGAGCAGTTCTTC. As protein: CASSYLVGEQFF.

In nucleotides, the CDR3 is TGTGCCATCACAGAAAACATGAACACTGAAGCTTTCTTT. Protein sequence: CAITENMNTEAFF. This chain links TRBV10-3 with TRBJ1-1; D is uncertain. The V end was cut by 7 bases, the J end by 0 bases, with 9 bases between. Germline assignment: CDR1 ENHRY and CDR2 SYGVKD. The CDR3 spans 13 residues.

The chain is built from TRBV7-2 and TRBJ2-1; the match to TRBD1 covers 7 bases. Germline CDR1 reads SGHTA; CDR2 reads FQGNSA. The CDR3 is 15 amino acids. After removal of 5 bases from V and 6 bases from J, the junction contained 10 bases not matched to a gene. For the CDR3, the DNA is TGTGCCAGCAGCCGAGGACAGGTGGGGGTCAATGAGCAGTTCTTC. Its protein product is CASSRGQVGVNEQFF.

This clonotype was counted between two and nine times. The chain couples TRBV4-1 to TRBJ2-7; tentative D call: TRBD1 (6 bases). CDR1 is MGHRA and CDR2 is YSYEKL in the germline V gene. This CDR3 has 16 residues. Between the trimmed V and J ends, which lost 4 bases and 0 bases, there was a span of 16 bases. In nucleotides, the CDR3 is TGCGCCAGCAGCCCAGTGGACCAGGGGTCCTCCTACGAGCAGTACTTC. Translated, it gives CASSPVDQGSSYEQYF.

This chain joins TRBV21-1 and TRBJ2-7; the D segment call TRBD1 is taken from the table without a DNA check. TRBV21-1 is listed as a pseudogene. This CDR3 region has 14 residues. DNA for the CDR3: TGTGCCAGCAGCACCCGGACAGAAACCTACGAGCAGTACTTC. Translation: CASSTRTETYEQYF.

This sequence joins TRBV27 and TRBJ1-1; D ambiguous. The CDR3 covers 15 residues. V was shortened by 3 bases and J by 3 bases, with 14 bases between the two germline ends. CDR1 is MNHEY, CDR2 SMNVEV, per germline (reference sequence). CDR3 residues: CASSLRGGGYTEAFF. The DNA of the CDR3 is TGTGCCAGCAGTTTGCGGGGTGGCGGGTACACTGAAGCTTTCTTT.

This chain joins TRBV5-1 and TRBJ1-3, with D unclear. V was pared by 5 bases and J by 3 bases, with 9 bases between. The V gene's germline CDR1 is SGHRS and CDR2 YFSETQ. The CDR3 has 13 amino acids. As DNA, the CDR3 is TGCGCCAGCAGAAACTACTTTGGAAACACCATATATTTT. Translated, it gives CASRNYFGNTIYF.

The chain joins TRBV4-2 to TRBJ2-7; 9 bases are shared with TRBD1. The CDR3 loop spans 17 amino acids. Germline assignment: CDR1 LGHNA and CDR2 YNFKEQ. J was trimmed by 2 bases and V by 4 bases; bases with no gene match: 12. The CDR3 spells CASSPNLRDRVAYEQYF. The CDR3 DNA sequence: TGTGCCAGCAGCCCAAATCTTCGGGACAGGGTCGCCTACGAGCAGTACTTC.

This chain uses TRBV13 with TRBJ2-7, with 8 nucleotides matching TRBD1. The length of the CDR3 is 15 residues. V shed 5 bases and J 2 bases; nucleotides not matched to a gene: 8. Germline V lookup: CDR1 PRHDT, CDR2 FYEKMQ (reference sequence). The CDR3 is CASSHTGGSAYEQYF. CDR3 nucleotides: TGTGCCAGCAGCCACACAGGGGGTTCCGCCTACGAGCAGTACTTC. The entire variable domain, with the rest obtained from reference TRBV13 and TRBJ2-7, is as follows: AAGVIQSPRHLIKEKRETATLKCYPIPRHDTVYWYQQGPGQDPQFLISFYEKMQSDKGSIPDRFSAQQFSDYHSELNMSSLELGDSALYFCASSHTGGSAYEQYFGPGTRLTVT.